One and the same sample provided the 20 T cell receptor beta chains below, sequenced in a study of blood T cell repertoires in COVID-19. TCRdb's copy holds only in-frame clones and misses some; the assay was immunoSEQ multiplex PCR. The profile shows about 270,000 clones, 85% to 90% of them singletons. The sample comprised PBMCs or T cells enriched from blood (not recorded which). The receptors shown here come from a woman aged 60-70 years in a cohort exposed to, infected with or recovered from COVID-19 (not recorded which).

In nucleotides, the CDR3 is TGTGCCAGCAGCGCGACCGGGACTAGCGTGTACAATGAGCAGTTCTTC. Its protein product is CASSATGTSVYNEQFF. The rearrangement links TRBV7-2 to TRBJ2-1, with TRBD2 matching over 10 bases. CDR3 size: 16 residues. After removal of 5 bases from V and 4 bases from J, the junction contained 8 bases not matched to a gene. CDR1 is SGHTA and CDR2 is FQGNSA in the germline V gene.

In its sample, this clone was seen once. Mismatch with germline at one junction end may stem from a read error. The chain combines TRBV28 with TRBJ1-2, with 7 positions matching TRBD1. The length of the CDR3 is 12 residues. The germline V gene has CDR1 MDHEN and CDR2 SYDVKM. CDR3 sequence (DNA): TGTGCCAGCAGTCCCCCGGACAGGCTCCCCATCTTC. It is translated as CASSPPDRLPIF.

The gene calls are TRBV18 and TRBJ2-7; 7 positions agree with TRBD1. The CDR3 consists of 13 residues. CDR1 is KGHSH, CDR2 LQKENI, per germline. After removal of 1 base from V and 7 bases from J, the junction contained 4 bases not matched to a gene. Written as DNA, the CDR3 is TGTGCCAGCTCACCACAGGGGGCGGTGGAGCAGTACTTC. Protein product: CASSPQGAVEQYF. Variable domain in full (rest from reference TRBV18 and TRBJ2-7): NAGVMQNPRHLVRRRGQEARLRCSPMKGHSHVYWYRQLPEEGLKFMVYLQKENIIDESGMPKERFSAEFPKEGPSILRIQQVVRGDSAAYFCASSPQGAVEQYFGPGTRLTVT.

As DNA, the CDR3 is TGTGCCAGCAGTTACAGGACGGGAGACTACAATGAGCAGTTCTTC. Translated: CASSYRTGDYNEQFF. The gene calls are TRBV6-6 and TRBJ2-1; perhaps TRBD2 as D (6 bases). V was trimmed by 2 bases and J by 3 bases, leaving 11 bases between them. Per the germline V gene, CDR1 is MNHNY and CDR2 is SVGAGI (reference sequence). The CDR3 runs 15 residues.

The count of this clone is one. The V call is TRBV3-1 (or the pseudogene TRBV3-2), the J call TRBJ2-1; 7 bases align to TRBD2. This CDR3 has 16 amino acids. CDR1 is LGHDT, CDR2 YNNKEL, per germline (reference sequence). V gave up 1 base and J gave up 2 bases; unmatched junction bases: 5. The CDR3 reads CASSQARLAPYNEQFF. CDR3 sequence (DNA): TGTGCCAGCAGCCAAGCTCGACTAGCCCCCTACAATGAGCAGTTCTTC.

The gene calls are TRBV14 and TRBJ2-7; TRBD2 matches 10 bases. Looked up from germline, CDR1 is SGHDN and CDR2 is FVKESK. Trimming took 2 bases from V and 4 from J; bases not matched to a gene: 5. The CDR3 spans 15 residues. The CDR3 nucleotides are TGTGCCAGCAGCCAACCCCTAGCGGGAGAATACGAGCAGTACTTC. Residues: CASSQPLAGEYEQYF.

This chain uses TRBV2 with TRBJ2-3; maybe TRBD2 (6 bases). Germline V gene sequence: CDR1 SNHLY, CDR2 FYNNEI. Deletions cut 8 bases from V and 5 bases from J, with 17 bases between. This CDR3 has 14 residues. The CDR3 sequence is CASGLGSSRDTQYF. DNA for the CDR3: TGTGCCAGCGGCCTCGGGAGTAGCCGAGATACGCAGTATTTT.

The V and J genes are TRBV2 and TRBJ1-2; no firm D call. This CDR3 has 13 residues. The V gene lost 6 bases and the J gene lost 6 bases, with 14 bases spanning the gap. From germline, CDR1 is SNHLY and CDR2 FYNNEI. The chain's CDR3 is CASRNQAWDGYTF. CDR3 nucleotides: TGTGCCAGCAGAAATCAGGCCTGGGATGGCTACACCTTC.

The chain employs TRBV11-2 and TRBJ2-7, with a weak D call TRBD2 (6 bases). V lost 5 bases, J lost 4 bases, and 9 bases lay in between. CDR3 length: 12 amino acids. Germline V gene sequence: CDR1 SGHAT, CDR2 FQNNGV. CDR3 residues: CASSTGGYEQYF. The CDR3 coding sequence is TGTGCCAGCAGCACAGGAGGGTACGAGCAGTACTTC.

V is TRBV19 and J is TRBJ1-5; no firm D call. This CDR3 comprises 15 residues. Germline CDR1 and CDR2: LNHDA and SQIVND (reference sequence). Between the trimmed V and J ends, which lost 5 bases and 2 bases, there was a span of 13 bases. The CDR3 region has the DNA TGTGCCAGTAGTTCTCGGAGGGCCGGCAATCAGCCCCAGCATTTT. Translation: CASSSRRAGNQPQHF.

V is TRBV5-1 and J is TRBJ1-5, with a weak D call TRBD1 (5 bases). The germline V gene has CDR1 SGHRS and CDR2 YFSETQ. V was trimmed by 0 bases and J by 6 bases, leaving 13 bases between them. The CDR3 covers 15 residues. The chain's CDR3 is CASSLGGLPLQPQHF. CDR3 coding DNA: TGCGCCAGCAGCTTGGGGGGACTACCACTTCAGCCCCAGCATTTT.

The chain joins TRBV10-3 to TRBJ2-1; D possibly corresponds to TRBD1 (6 bases). Germline values: CDR1 ENHRY, CDR2 SYGVKD. Trimming cost V 1 base and J 2 bases, with 18 bases left between them. This CDR3 is built from 18 residues. CDR3 sequence (DNA): TGTGCCATCAGTGAGTGGGTAGGGGGAGATTCGACCTACAATGAGCAGTTCTTC. Amino acid sequence: CAISEWVGGDSTYNEQFF.

The rearrangement links TRBV15 to TRBJ2-3, with 11 bases fitting TRBD2. The CDR3 is 17 residues long. Germline V gene sequence: CDR1 LNHNV, CDR2 YYDKDF (reference sequence). The J segment lost 3 bases and the V segment lost 4 bases, leaving 9 bases of the junction unmatched. This chain's CDR3 is CATSIGQLAGATDTQYF. The CDR3 region has the DNA TGTGCCACCAGCATCGGTCAACTAGCGGGAGCTACAGATACGCAGTATTTT.

This clone has just a few counts. This chain connects TRBV7-2 to TRBJ2-6, with 13 bases matching TRBD2. Germline V gene data show CDR1 as SGHTA and CDR2 as FQGNSA. The ends lost 1 base at V and 5 bases at J; junction bases unmatched: 2. The CDR3 runs 17 residues. This CDR3 is CASSLGTSGGRANVLTF. CDR3 nucleotide sequence: TGTGCCAGCAGCTTAGGGACTAGCGGGGGAAGGGCCAACGTCCTGACTTTC.

The chain joins TRBV7-3 to TRBJ1-1, with D perhaps TRBD1 (5 bases). The V gene lost 2 bases and the J gene lost 11 bases, with 15 bases spanning the gap. The germline V gene has CDR1 SGHTA and CDR2 FQGTGA. The CDR3 totals 13 residues. The CDR3 reads CASSLVPGSGAFF. CDR3 nucleotides: TGTGCCAGCAGCTTAGTCCCCGGATCAGGGGCTTTCTTT.

The chain links TRBV6-1 to TRBJ1-2; 7 bases agree with TRBD1. The V gene's germline CDR1 is MNHNS and CDR2 SASEGT. There are 16 residues in the CDR3. Trimming at V came to 0 bases and at J to 4 bases, leaving 8 bases not matched to a gene. CDR3 DNA sequence: TGTGCCAGCAGTGAAGCGACGACAGGGTACGCCTATGGCTACACCTTC. It codes for CASSEATTGYAYGYTF.

The CDR3 coding sequence is TGTGCCAGCTCCGGGACAGGGGGGTCCTACGAGCAGTACTTC. It encodes CASSGTGGSYEQYF. The V gene is TRBV6-5, the J gene TRBJ2-7, with 11 bases identical to TRBD1. The CDR3 is 14 residues long. Germline CDR1 and CDR2: MNHEY and SVGAGI. The V segment lost 8 bases and the J segment 1 base; nucleotides outside the gene matches: 4.

The chain uses TRBV5-6 and TRBJ2-1; the D gene is possibly TRBD1 (6 bases). The V gene lost 4 bases and the J gene lost 7 bases, with 21 bases spanning the gap. The CDR3 consists of 16 residues. Germline V gene sequence: CDR1 SGHDT, CDR2 YYEEEE. This CDR3 is CASSHTGLVTGNEQFF. The DNA of the CDR3 is TGTGCCAGCAGCCACACGGGTCTGGTAACAGGGAATGAGCAGTTCTTC.

CDR3 protein: CAWSRDSYGYTF. In nucleotides, the CDR3 is TGTGCCTGGAGTAGGGACAGCTATGGCTACACCTTC. This chain links TRBV30 with TRBJ1-2, with 7 positions matching TRBD1. The germline V gene has CDR1 GTSNPN and CDR2 SVGIG (reference sequence). The CDR3 totals 12 residues. The junction had 1 base not matched to a gene; V was cut back by 2 bases and J by 4 bases.

This clone was detected only a few times. The J gene is TRBJ2-5, the V gene TRBV4-3, with D perhaps matching TRBD1 (5 bases). CDR1 and CDR2 from the germline V gene are LGHNA and YSLEER. This CDR3 spans 14 amino acids. V was trimmed by 3 bases and J by 6 bases, leaving 14 bases between them. CDR3 sequence reads: CASSHGDSRQTQYF. The CDR3 DNA reads as TGCGCCAGCAGCCACGGCGACAGTAGGCAGACCCAGTACTTC.